This is a list of T cell receptor beta chains from one sample in a study of blood T cell repertoires in COVID-19. Repertoires were generated with immunoSEQ multiplex PCR, while TCRdb's copy carries only in-frame clones and drops some. The table records tens of thousands of clones, approximately 78% of them present only once. Sequenced: peripheral blood. The origin of the receptors is a man aged 45-65 years with active or convalescent COVID-19. Both conserved end residues are part of each CDR3. The D gene is left open where the match is weak. Expanded clones are given a class, and other clones once, few, many or no size at all.

clone_size	v_call	d_call	j_call	cdr3_aa	cdr3_nt
.	TRBV7-2	.	TRBJ2-7	CATGESSYEQYF	TGTGCCACAGGCGAGAGCTCCTACGAGCAGTACTTC
.	TRBV15	.	TRBJ1-5	CATSRDPGGNQPQHF	TGTGCCACCAGCAGAGATCCAGGGGGCAATCAGCCCCAGCATTTT
.	TRBV4-1	TRBD1	TRBJ1-6	CASSQDTAGGVSPLHF	TGCGCCAGCAGCCAAGATACGGCAGGGGGTGTATCACCCCTCCACTTT
.	TRBV4-1	TRBD1	TRBJ2-1	CASSTGQAPGYNEQFF	TGCGCCAGCAGCACAGGACAGGCCCCAGGCTACAATGAGCAGTTCTTC
few	TRBV28	.	TRBJ1-2	CATRYAAGYTF	TGTGCCACCCGGTACGCGGCTGGCTACACCTTC
.	TRBV19	.	TRBJ1-3	CASSPGNPGNTIYF	TGTGCCAGTTCTCCGGGGAACCCTGGAAACACCATATATTTT
medium-sized	TRBV5-4	.	TRBJ1-1	CASSGATNTEAFF	TGTGCCAGCAGCGGAGCTACGAACACTGAAGCTTTCTTT
.	TRBV11-2	TRBD1	TRBJ2-1	CASSSRDSSYNEQFF	TGTGCCAGCAGCTCCCGGGACAGCTCCTACAATGAGCAGTTCTTC
.	TRBV7-9	.	TRBJ2-1	CASSLPGIVEQFF	TGTGCCAGCAGCTTACCAGGGATAGTTGAGCAGTTCTTC
.	TRBV4-3	.	TRBJ1-4	CASSQGQDEKLFF	TGCGCCAGCAGCCAGGGCCAGGATGAAAAACTGTTTTTT
.	TRBV19	TRBD2	TRBJ2-3	CASVGTNSDTQYF	TGTGCCAGCGTGGGGACTAATTCGGATACGCAGTATTTT
.	TRBV19	.	TRBJ2-5	CASSQQETQYF	TGTGCCAGTAGTCAGCAAGAGACCCAGTACTTC
.	TRBV6-5	TRBD1	TRBJ1-6	CASSSGTGFNSPLHF	TGTGCCAGCAGCTCCGGGACAGGGTTCAATTCACCCCTCCACTTT
once	TRBV6-1	.	TRBJ1-1	CASSEAVEAFF	TGTGCCAGCAGCGAAGCCGTTGAAGCTTTCTTT
medium-sized	TRBV3-1/TRBV3-2	TRBD2	TRBJ2-3	CASSQDPLLSGGPTDTQYF	TGTGCCAGCAGCCAAGATCCCTTACTTAGCGGGGGGCCCACAGATACGCAGTATTTT
once	TRBV5-1	TRBD1	TRBJ2-1	CASGQDNEQFF	TGCGCCAGCGGACAGGACAATGAGCAGTTCTTC
.	TRBV2	TRBD2	TRBJ2-1	CASSDRSGGPKEQFF	TGTGCCAGCAGTGATAGGTCGGGGGGGCCGAAGGAGCAGTTCTTC
.	TRBV6-2/TRBV6-3	TRBD2	TRBJ2-3	CASSYPISKAGGREDTQYF	TGTGCCAGCAGTTACCCCATTAGTAAAGCGGGGGGCCGGGAAGATACGCAGTATTTT
.	TRBV6-4	TRBD2	TRBJ2-3	CASSLSGGGTDTQYF	TGTGCCAGCAGTCTTAGCGGGGGGGGCACAGATACGCAGTATTTT
.	TRBV10-1	TRBD1	TRBJ2-5	CASSDGQEETQYF	TGCGCCAGCAGTGATGGACAGGAGGAGACCCAGTACTTC
.	TRBV28	TRBD1	TRBJ1-5	CASSSGQGGNQPQHF	TGTGCCAGCAGTTCGGGACAGGGGGGCAATCAGCCCCAGCATTTT
.	TRBV5-4	.	TRBJ1-4	CASSSPGLNEKLFF	TGTGCCAGCAGCTCCCCCGGACTGAATGAAAAACTGTTTTTT
many	TRBV7-9	.	TRBJ2-5	CASSSSREQETQYF	TGTGCCAGCAGCTCTTCCCGGGAGCAAGAGACCCAGTACTTC
.	TRBV11-3	.	TRBJ2-1	CASSSRGISSYNEQFF	TGTGCCAGCAGCTCCCGGGGAATATCGTCCTACAATGAGCAGTTCTTC
.	TRBV5-6	.	TRBJ2-1	CASSLPHSSYNEQFF	TGTGCCAGCAGCTTACCTCATAGCTCCTACAATGAGCAGTTCTTC
.	TRBV10-3	.	TRBJ2-4	CAISRQDEAKNIQYF	TGTGCCATCAGCCGACAGGACGAGGCCAAAAACATTCAGTACTTC
.	TRBV5-1	TRBD2	TRBJ2-1	CASSVGLAGAISYNEQFF	TGCGCCAGCAGCGTCGGACTAGCGGGGGCTATCTCCTACAATGAGCAGTTCTTC